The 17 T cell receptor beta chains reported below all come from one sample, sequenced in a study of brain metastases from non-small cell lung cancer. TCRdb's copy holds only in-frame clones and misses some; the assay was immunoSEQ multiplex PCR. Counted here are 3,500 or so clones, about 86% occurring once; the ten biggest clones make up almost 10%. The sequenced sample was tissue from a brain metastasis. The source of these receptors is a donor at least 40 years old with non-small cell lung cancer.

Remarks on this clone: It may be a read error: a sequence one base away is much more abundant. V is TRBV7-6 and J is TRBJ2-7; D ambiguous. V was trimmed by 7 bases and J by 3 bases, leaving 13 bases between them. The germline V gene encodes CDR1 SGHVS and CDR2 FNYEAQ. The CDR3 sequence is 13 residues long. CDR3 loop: CASNQGPNYEQYF. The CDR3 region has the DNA TGTGCCAGCAACCAAGGACCGAACTACGAGCAGTACTTC.

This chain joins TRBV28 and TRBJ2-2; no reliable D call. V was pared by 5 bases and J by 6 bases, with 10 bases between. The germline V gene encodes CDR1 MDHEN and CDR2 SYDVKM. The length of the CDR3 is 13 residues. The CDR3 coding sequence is TGTGCCAGCAGTCCCCCCCCGCCCGGGGAGCTGTTTTTT. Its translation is CASSPPPPGELFF.

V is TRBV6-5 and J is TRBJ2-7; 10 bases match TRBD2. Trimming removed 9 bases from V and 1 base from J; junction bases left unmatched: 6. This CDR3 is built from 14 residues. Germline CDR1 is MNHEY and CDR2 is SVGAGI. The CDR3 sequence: CASSSSGRSYEQYF. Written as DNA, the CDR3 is TGTGCCAGTTCCTCTAGCGGGAGATCCTACGAGCAGTACTTC.

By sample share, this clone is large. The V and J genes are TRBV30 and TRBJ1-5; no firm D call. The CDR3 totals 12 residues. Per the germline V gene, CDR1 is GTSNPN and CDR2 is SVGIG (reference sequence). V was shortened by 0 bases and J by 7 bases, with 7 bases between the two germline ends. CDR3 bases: TGTGCCTGGAGTGTGCCGGCACAGCCCCAGCATTTT. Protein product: CAWSVPAQPQHF.

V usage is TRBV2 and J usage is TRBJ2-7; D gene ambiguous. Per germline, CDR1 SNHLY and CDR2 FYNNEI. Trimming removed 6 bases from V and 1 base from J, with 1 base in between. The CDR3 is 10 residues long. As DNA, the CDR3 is TGTGCCAGCAGGTCCTACGAGCAGTACTTC. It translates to CASRSYEQYF.

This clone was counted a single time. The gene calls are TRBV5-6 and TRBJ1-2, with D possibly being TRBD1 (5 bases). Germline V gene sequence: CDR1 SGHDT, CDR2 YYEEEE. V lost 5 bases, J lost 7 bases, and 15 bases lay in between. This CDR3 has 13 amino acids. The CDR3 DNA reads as TGTGCCAGCAGGGAGGGGACGTTCGGTGGCTACACCTTC. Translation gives CASREGTFGGYTF.

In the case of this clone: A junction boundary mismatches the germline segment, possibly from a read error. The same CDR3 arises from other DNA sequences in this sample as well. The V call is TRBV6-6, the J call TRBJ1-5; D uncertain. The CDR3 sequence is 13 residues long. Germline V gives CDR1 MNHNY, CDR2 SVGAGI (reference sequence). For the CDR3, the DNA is TGTGCTAGCACGGGCAGAGTCAATCAGCCCCAGCATTTT. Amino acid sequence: CASTGRVNQPQHF.

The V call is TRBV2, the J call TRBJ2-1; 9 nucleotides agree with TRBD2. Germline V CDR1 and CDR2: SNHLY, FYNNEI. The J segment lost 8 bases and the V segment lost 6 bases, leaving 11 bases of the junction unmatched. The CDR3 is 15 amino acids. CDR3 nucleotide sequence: TGTGCCAGCAGCGCCGGGACTAGCCGGGTGGATGAGCAGTTCTTC. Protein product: CASSAGTSRVDEQFF.

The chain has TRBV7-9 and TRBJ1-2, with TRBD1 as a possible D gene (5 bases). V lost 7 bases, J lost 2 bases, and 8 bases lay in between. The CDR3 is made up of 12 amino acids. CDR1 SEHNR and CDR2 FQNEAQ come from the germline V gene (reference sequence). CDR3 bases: TGTGCCAGCACCCGGGACAACTATGGCTACACCTTC. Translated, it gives CASTRDNYGYTF.

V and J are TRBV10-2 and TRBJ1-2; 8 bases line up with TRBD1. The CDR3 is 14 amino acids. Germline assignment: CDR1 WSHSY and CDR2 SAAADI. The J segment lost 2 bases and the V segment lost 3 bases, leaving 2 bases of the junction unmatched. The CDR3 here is CASSERQGNYGYTF. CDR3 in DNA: TGCGCCAGCAGTGAAAGACAGGGGAACTATGGCTACACCTTC.

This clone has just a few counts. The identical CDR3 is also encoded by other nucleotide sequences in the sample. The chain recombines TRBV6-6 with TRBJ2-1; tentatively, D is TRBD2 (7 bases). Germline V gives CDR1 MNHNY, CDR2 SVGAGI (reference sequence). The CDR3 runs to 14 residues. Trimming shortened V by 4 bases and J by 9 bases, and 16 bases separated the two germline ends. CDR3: CASSSLGGGTEQFF. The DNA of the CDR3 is TGTGCCAGCAGTTCCCTAGGGGGGGGAACTGAGCAGTTCTTC.

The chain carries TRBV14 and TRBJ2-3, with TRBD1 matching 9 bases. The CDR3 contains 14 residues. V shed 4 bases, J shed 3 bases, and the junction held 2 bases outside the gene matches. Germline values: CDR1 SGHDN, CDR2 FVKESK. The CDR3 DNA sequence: TGTGCCAGCAGCCGGGACAGGGCAACAGATACGCAGTATTTT. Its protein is CASSRDRATDTQYF. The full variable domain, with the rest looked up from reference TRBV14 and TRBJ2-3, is EAGVTQFPSHSVIEKGQTVTLRCDPISGHDNLYWYRRVMGKEIKFLLHFVKESKQDESGMPNNRFLAERTGGTYSTLKVQPAELEDSGVYFCASSRDRATDTQYFGPGTRLTVL.

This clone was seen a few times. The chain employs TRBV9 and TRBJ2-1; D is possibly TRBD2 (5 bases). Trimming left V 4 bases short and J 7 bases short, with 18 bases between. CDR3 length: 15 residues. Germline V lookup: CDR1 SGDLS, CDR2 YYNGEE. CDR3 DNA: TGTGCCAGCAGCCCCCGCCCTAGCAGGCTGAATGAGCAGTTCTTC. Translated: CASSPRPSRLNEQFF.

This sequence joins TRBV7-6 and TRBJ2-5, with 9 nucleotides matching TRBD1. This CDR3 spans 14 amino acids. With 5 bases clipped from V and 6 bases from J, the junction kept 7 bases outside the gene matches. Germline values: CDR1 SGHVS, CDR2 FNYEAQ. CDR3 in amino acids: CASSRDRGEKTQYF. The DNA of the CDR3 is TGTGCCAGCAGCCGAGACAGGGGGGAAAAGACCCAGTACTTC. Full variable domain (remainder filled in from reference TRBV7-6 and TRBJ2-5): GAGVSQSPRYKVTKRGQDVALRCDPISGHVSLYWYRQALGQGPEFLTYFNYEAQQDKSGLPNDRFSAERPEGSISTLTIQRTEQRDSAMYRCASSRDRGEKTQYFGPGTRLLVL.

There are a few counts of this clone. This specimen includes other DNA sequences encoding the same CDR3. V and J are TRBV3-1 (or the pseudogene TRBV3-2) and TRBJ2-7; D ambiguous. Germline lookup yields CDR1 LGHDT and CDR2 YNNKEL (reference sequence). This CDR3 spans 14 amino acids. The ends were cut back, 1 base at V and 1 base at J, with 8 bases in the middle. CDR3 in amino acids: CASSQARFSYEQYF. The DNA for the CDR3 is TGTGCCAGCAGCCAAGCCCGCTTTTCCTACGAGCAGTACTTC.

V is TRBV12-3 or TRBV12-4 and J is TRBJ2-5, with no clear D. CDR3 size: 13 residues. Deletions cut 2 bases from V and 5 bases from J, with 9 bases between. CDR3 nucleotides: TGTGCCAGCAGTTTATCGCCGATGGAGACCCAGTACTTC. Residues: CASSLSPMETQYF.

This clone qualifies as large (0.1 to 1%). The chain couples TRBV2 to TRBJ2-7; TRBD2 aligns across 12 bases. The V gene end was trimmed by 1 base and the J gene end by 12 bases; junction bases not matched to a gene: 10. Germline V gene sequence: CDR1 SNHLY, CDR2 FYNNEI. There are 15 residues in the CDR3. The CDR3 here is CASSEDGLAGRMAYF. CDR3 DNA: TGTGCCAGCAGTGAAGACGGACTAGCGGGACGGATGGCGTACTTC.